The 10 T cell receptor beta chains reported below all come from one sample, sequenced in a study of CD8+ T cells in alopecia areata (dated by TCRdb to about 2018). Library preparation was by the immunoSEQ multiplex PCR assay. For TCR sequencing, RNA was extracted from every sample and reverse transcribed into cDNA to serve as template. TCRdb carries this immuneACCESS record with in-frame sequences only. Its versions omit some clonotypes, under half of them owing to an unresolved V gene in the studies checked, with the rest unexplained. This sample has 250,000 to 350,000 clones in its table, and 50% to 75% of those were observed once. The leading ten clones occupy around 0.92% of the sample. Reading the label with the study, this specimen's treatment or condition is: oral pan-JAK inhibitor, 5-10 mg twice daily. Sample: CD4+ T cells sorted from blood, taken around week 54, from a patient treated with tofacitinib. Receptors originate from a human donor with alopecia areata.

This clone was seen a few times. V is TRBV5-1 and J is TRBJ2-5; the D gene is possibly TRBD2 (5 bases). V was shortened by 5 bases and J by 4 bases, with 12 bases between the two germline ends. CDR1 SGHRS and CDR2 YFSETQ come from the germline V gene. The CDR3 is 13 residues long. CDR3 residues: CASSYAAGETQYF. Here the CDR3 DNA reads TGCGCCAGCAGTTATGCTGCGGGAGAGACCCAGTACTTC.

In this sample, this clone turned up a few times. The chain is built from TRBV4-3 and TRBJ1-2, with 8 bases matching TRBD1. The germline gives CDR1 LGHNA, CDR2 YSLEER. V lost 4 bases, J lost 0 bases, and 7 bases stayed unmatched. The CDR3 contains 16 residues. The CDR3 spells CASSRETGAANYGYTF. The CDR3 DNA follows: TGCGCCAGCAGCCGGGAGACAGGGGCAGCTAACTATGGCTACACCTTC.

The chain combines TRBV5-1 with TRBJ2-3; D may be TRBD1 (5 bases). V lost 4 bases and J lost 2, with 14 bases in between. This CDR3 contains 15 residues. Germline lookup yields CDR1 SGHRS and CDR2 YFSETQ. DNA of the CDR3: TGCGCCAGCAGCCGCATCGACAGATTCACAGATACGCAGTATTTT. This translates into CASSRIDRFTDTQYF.

The V gene is TRBV15, the J gene TRBJ2-7; either TRBD1 or TRBD2 may fit D (5 bases each). The ends were cut back, 4 bases at V and 6 bases at J, with 13 bases in the middle. The CDR3 extends over 13 amino acids. Germline V lookup: CDR1 LNHNV, CDR2 YYDKDF (reference sequence). The CDR3 here is CATSTGTLGEQYF. DNA of the CDR3: TGTGCCACCAGCACCGGGACGCTTGGCGAGCAGTACTTC. Based on the CDR3 plus reference TRBV15 and TRBJ2-7, the full variable domain is DAMVIQNPRYQVTQFGKPVTLSCSQTLNHNVMYWYQQKSSQAPKLLFHYYDKDFNNEADTPDNFQSRRPNTSFCFLDIRSPGLGDTAMYLCATSTGTLGEQYFGPGTRLTVT.

The chain couples TRBV4-3 to TRBJ1-5; D gene uncertain. CDR3 length: 13 amino acids. Per germline, CDR1 LGHNA and CDR2 YSLEER. V lost 0 bases to trimming and J lost 4 bases, with 4 bases between them. CDR3 sequence reads: CASSQDVNQPQHF. DNA of the CDR3: TGCGCCAGCAGCCAAGATGTGAATCAGCCCCAGCATTTT.

This clone was detected a few times. V is TRBV25-1 and J is TRBJ2-4; D is possibly TRBD1 (6 bases). The CDR3 contains 14 residues. Trimming left V 6 bases short and J 4 bases short, with 13 bases between. Per germline, CDR1 MGHDK and CDR2 SYGVNS. The CDR3: CASSQGSPKNIQYF. For the CDR3, the DNA is TGTGCCAGCAGCCAGGGGTCTCCGAAAAACATTCAGTACTTC.

This chain links TRBV25-1 with TRBJ1-2; D gene unclear. Trimming pared 4 bases from V and 8 bases from J, leaving 11 bases between. CDR1 and CDR2 (germline): MGHDK, SYGVNS. The CDR3 extends over 12 amino acids. The CDR3 spells CASSALSSGYTF. As DNA, the CDR3 is TGTGCCAGCAGTGCCCTCAGTTCCGGCTACACCTTC.

The CDR3 reads CSAETGINYGYTF. The CDR3 DNA reads as TGCAGCGCAGAAACAGGGATAAACTATGGCTACACCTTC. The V and J genes are TRBV29-1 and TRBJ1-2, with a weak D call TRBD1 (6 bases). V lost 7 bases, J lost 2 bases, and 14 bases lay in between. This CDR3 region has 13 residues. Germline CDR1 is SQVTM and CDR2 is ANQGSEA.

This clone was counted a few times. The chain joins TRBV7-6 to TRBJ1-1; D is possibly TRBD1 (5 bases). V dropped 5 bases and J dropped 5 bases, with 9 bases sitting between them. The CDR3 has 12 residues. From germline, CDR1 is SGHVS and CDR2 FNYEAQ. CDR3 region: CASSQGGTEAFF. The CDR3 DNA reads as TGTGCCAGCAGCCAGGGTGGGACTGAAGCTTTCTTT.

CDR3 DNA sequence: TGTGCCAGCAGCTTAGACGGACAGGGTAACTACGAGCAGTACTTC. Its protein product is CASSLDGQGNYEQYF. This chain links TRBV11-2 with TRBJ2-7; 8 bases match TRBD1. This CDR3 is built from 15 residues. From germline, CDR1 is SGHAT and CDR2 FQNNGV. Trimming took 0 bases from V and 3 from J; bases not matched to a gene: 4.